This TCR beta chain was captured by sequencing in a study of blood T cell repertoires in COVID-19. Study-level background: T cells, B-cell-depleted T cells, or PBMCs provided the cDNA or gDNA that served as material.

Authors' processing steps: Nucleated cell number was recorded as an estimate derived from reference gene primer amplification. Profiling relied on immunoSEQ multiplex PCR, and the TCRdb table lists in-frame clones only, not all of them. V and J calls plus clone size are reproduced from that table; the DNA served to infer D and trimming. The table has some 370,000 clones, around 90% seen once; the top ten hold more than 0.95%. V trimming: 2 bases; J trimming: 2 bases; junction bases outside the gene matches: 3. Per germline, CDR1 MDHEN and CDR2 SYDVKM. The CDR3 is 16 amino acids. The chain uses TRBV28 and TRBJ2-1; TRBD2 agrees at 10 bases. Material: peripheral blood. This clonotype originated in a man aged 40-50 years with acute or convalescent COVID-19. CDR3 in DNA: TGTGCCAGCAGTTTAGGACTAGCGGTTACCTACAATGAGCAGTTCTTC. It specifies CASSLGLAVTYNEQFF.